This TCR beta chain was identified in a study of OX40 agonist ivuxolimab in advanced cancers. Germline lookup yields CDR1 SGHDT and CDR2 YYEEEE. The CDR3 extends over 16 amino acids. After removal of 1 base from V and 3 bases from J, the junction contained 6 bases not matched to a gene. Using immunoSEQ multiplex PCR, the repertoire was profiled, and TCRdb retains in-frame clones only, with some absent. The sample has 50,000 to 75,000 clones, around 79% seen once. The V and J genes are TRBV5-6 and TRBJ2-5, with 10 bases aligning to TRBD2. Here the sequenced sample was CD4+ or CD8+ T cells sorted from blood, taken in a trial of the OX40 agonist ivuxolimab. This TCR was recovered from an adult with an advanced solid tumor such as melanoma, head and neck, liver or kidney cancer. The CDR3 reads CASSLFRLAGEETQYF. Written as DNA, the CDR3 is TGTGCCAGCAGCTTGTTCCGTCTAGCGGGGGAAGAGACCCAGTACTTC.